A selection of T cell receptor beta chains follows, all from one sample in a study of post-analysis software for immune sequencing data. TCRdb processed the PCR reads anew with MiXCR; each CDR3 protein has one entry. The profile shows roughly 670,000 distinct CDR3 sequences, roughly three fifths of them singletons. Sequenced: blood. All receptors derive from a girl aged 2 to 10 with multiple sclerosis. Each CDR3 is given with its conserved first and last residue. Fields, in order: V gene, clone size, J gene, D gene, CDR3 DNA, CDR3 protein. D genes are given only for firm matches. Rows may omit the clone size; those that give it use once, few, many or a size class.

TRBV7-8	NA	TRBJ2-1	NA	TGTGCCAGCAGCTTGCGTGGGATAAACCCCGGGGAGCAGTTCTTC	CASSLRGINPGEQFF
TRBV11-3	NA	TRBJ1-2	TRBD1	TGTGCCAGCAGCTTTACCGGGACAGGGTCCCCGCATTATGGCTATGGCTACACCTTC	CASSFTGTGSPHYGYGYTF
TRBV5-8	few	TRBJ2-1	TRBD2	TGTGCCAGCAGCTTGGCCGGGACTAGCGGGGGGTACAATGAGCAGTTCTTC	CASSLAGTSGGYNEQFF
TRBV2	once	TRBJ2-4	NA	TGTGCCAGCAGTGAGCCAGGGGGACTAGCCAAAAACATTCAGTACTTC	CASSEPGGLAKNIQYF
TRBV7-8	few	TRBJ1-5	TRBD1	TGTGCCAGCAGCTTATCCGGGACAGGGGTGGGTCAGCCCCAGCATTTT	CASSLSGTGVGQPQHF
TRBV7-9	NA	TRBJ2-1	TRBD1	TGTGCCAGCAGCGTCCCGACAGGGATGGAGCAGTTCTTC	CASSVPTGMEQFF
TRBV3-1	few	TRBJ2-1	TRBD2	TGTGCCAGCAGTCTAGCGGGAGGGCCCTTCATTGAGCAGTTCTTC	CASSLAGGPFIEQFF
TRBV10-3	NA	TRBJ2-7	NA	TGTGCCTCCCGGGACGGGGGTTACGAGCAGTACTTC	CASRDGGYEQYF
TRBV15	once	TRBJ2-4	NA	TGTGCCACCAGCATTACCGGGACACCTGCCAAAAACATTCAGTACTTC	CATSITGTPAKNIQYF
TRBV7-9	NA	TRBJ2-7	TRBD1	TGTGCCAGCAGCCGCTCGGGACAGGGGATTTCCTACGAGCAGTACTTC	CASSRSGQGISYEQYF
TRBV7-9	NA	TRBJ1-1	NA	TGTGCCAGCAGCTTATCGGGATGGGGACCAGAGGCGAACACTGAAGCTTTCTTT	CASSLSGWGPEANTEAFF
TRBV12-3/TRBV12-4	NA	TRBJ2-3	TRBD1	TGTGCCAGCATCCAACGGTCAGGGGGCAGCACAGATACGCAGTATTTT	CASIQRSGGSTDTQYF
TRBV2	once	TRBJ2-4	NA	TGTGCCAGCAGAGCCGGTCTACCGTTAGCCAAAAACATTCAGTACTTC	CASRAGLPLAKNIQYF
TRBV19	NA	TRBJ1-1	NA	TGTGCCAGTAGTCCACGAGGGGAGGCTGAAGCTTTCTTT	CASSPRGEAEAFF
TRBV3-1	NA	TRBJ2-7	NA	TGTGCCAGCAGCTACTCGGGGGAAATCACCTACGAGCAGTACTTC	CASSYSGEITYEQYF
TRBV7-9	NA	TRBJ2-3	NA	TGTGCCAGCAGCTTAGAGGGTACCAGCACAGATACGCAGTATTTT	CASSLEGTSTDTQYF
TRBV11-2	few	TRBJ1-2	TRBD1	TGTGCCAGCACCATGGAGGGACAGGGACTCTATGGCTACACCTTC	CASTMEGQGLYGYTF
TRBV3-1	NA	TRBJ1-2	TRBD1	TGTGCCAGCAGCCGAGTAGGAGAGGGGGCTCGCTATGGCTACACCTTC	CASSRVGEGARYGYTF
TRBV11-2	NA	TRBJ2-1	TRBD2	TGTGCCAGCAGCTTAGGGGCGGGGAGGGATGAGCAGTTCTTC	CASSLGAGRDEQFF
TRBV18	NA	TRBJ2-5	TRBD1	TGTGCCAGCTCACCGGGGACAGGACCCTCAGAGACCCAGTACTTC	CASSPGTGPSETQYF
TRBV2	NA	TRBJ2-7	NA	TGTGCCAGCAATTCGCAGGGCGTCTCCTACGGGCAGTACTTC	CASNSQGVSYGQYF
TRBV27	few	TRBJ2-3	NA	TGTGCCAGCAGTTTCGACCTCACAGATACGCAGTATTTT	CASSFDLTDTQYF
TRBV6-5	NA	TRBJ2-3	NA	TGTGCCAGCAGACCCTCGGCTTCGGCCCCGGATACGCAGTATTTT	CASRPSASAPDTQYF
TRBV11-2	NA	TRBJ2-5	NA	TGTGCCAGCGGCACCGCTAGCCCAGGGACCCAGTACTTC	CASGTASPGTQYF
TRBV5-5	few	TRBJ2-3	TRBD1	TGTGCCAGCAGCTCCGGGACAGGCCGCACAGATACGCAGTATTTT	CASSSGTGRTDTQYF
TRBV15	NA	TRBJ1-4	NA	TGTGCCACCAGCAGAGAAGGAAGGTTTCGGGCTAATGAAAAACTGTTTTTT	CATSREGRFRANEKLFF
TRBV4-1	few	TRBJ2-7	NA	TGCGCCAGCAGCCAATTGACTAGATCCTACGAGCAGTACTTC	CASSQLTRSYEQYF
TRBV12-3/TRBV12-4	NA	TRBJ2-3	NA	TGTGCCAGCAGTTTTTGGGGGAGCACAGATACGCAGTATTTT	CASSFWGSTDTQYF
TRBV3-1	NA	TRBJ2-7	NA	TGTGCCAGCAGCCAAGATGGGGGCGGCCTGAACTACGAGCAGTACTTC	CASSQDGGGLNYEQYF
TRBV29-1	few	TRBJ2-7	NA	TGCAGCGTTCTGGACGGACGTTTCTACGAGCAGTACTTC	CSVLDGRFYEQYF
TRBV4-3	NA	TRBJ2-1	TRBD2	TGCGCCAGCAGCCAAGATTTTAGCGGGGGGAGGTACAATGAGCAGTTCTTC	CASSQDFSGGRYNEQFF
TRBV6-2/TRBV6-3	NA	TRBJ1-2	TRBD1	TGTGCCAGCAGCTTACGGGACAGTCGACTCCATGGCTACACCTTC	CASSLRDSRLHGYTF
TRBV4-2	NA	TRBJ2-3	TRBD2	TGTGCCAGCAGCCAAGATCTAGCGGGGGGGCCAGCAAGCACAGATACGCAGTATTTT	CASSQDLAGGPASTDTQYF
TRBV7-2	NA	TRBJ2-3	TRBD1	TGTGCCAGCAGCTCGGACAGGGGGCAAGCACGGCTGGCAGATACGCAGTATTTT	CASSSDRGQARLADTQYF
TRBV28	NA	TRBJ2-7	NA	TGTGCCAGCCGGGGGACAGACCGCTGGTACTTC	CASRGTDRWYF
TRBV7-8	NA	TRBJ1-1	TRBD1	TGTGCCAGCAGCATACCACAGGGGGCGCGCACTGAAGCTTTCTTT	CASSIPQGARTEAFF
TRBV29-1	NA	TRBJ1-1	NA	TGCAGCATGTACGGAGGCACTGAAGCTTTCTTT	CSMYGGTEAFF
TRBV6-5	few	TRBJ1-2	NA	TGTGCCAGCAGTTACTTTCCGGGAGATAACTATGGCTACACCTTC	CASSYFPGDNYGYTF
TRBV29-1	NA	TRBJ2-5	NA	TGCAGCGTTCTTACGCCGGGCGCGGGTCAAGAGACCCAGTACTTC	CSVLTPGAGQETQYF
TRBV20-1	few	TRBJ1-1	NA	TGCAGTGCTAGATCCGTGGACACTGAAGCTTTCTTT	CSARSVDTEAFF
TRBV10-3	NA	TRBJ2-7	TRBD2	TGTGCCATCAGTCAACTAGCGGGAGTTAACGAGCAGTACTTC	CAISQLAGVNEQYF
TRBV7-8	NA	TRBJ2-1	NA	TGTGCCAGCAGCAGCTTAGGGGGACCCAAGTTCTTC	CASSSLGGPKFF
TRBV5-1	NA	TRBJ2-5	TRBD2	TGCGCCAGCAGCCTTTCGCGGGGAGGGGAGACCCAGTACTTC	CASSLSRGGETQYF
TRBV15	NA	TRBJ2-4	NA	TGTGCCACCAGCAGGGTGACAGAAGCCAAAAACATTCAGTACTTC	CATSRVTEAKNIQYF
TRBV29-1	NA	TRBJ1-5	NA	TGCAGCGTGGTAAACAGGGCTGGTCAGCCCCAGCATTTT	CSVVNRAGQPQHF
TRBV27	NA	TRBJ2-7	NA	TGTGCCAGCAGTAGGGGGGCCTCCCCCGGCGAGCAGTACTTC	CASSRGASPGEQYF
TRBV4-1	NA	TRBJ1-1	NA	TGCGCCAGCAGCCAAGATCAGGTGAACACTGAAGCTTTCTTT	CASSQDQVNTEAFF
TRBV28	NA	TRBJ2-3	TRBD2	TGTGCCAGCAGTTTGAAAAGGTCCCGGCTAGCGGGGGGTGCAGATACGCAGTATTTT	CASSLKRSRLAGGADTQYF
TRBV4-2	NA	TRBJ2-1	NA	TGTGCCAGCAGCCACTTAAGCGGCCCAAACTCCTACAATGAGCAGTTCTTC	CASSHLSGPNSYNEQFF
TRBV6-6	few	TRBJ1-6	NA	TGTGCCAGCAGTGGCTCGCCCTGGCCCAATTCACCCCTCCACTTT	CASSGSPWPNSPLHF
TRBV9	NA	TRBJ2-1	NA	TGTGCCAGCAGCGGCCGGGCCCGAGGGGAGCAGTTCTTC	CASSGRARGEQFF
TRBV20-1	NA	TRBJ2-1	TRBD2	TGCAGTGCTACCGACCGCGGGAGTCTTCTCAATGAGCAGTTCTTC	CSATDRGSLLNEQFF
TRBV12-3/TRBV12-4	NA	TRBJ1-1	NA	TGTGCCAGCAGTTTAAGGTCGGGGAACACTAAAGCTTTCTTT	CASSLRSGNTKAFF
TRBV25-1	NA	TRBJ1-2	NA	TGTGCCAGCAGTGAATTTCCCACGGGGGGCTACACCTTC	CASSEFPTGGYTF